The entry that follows covers one T cell receptor beta chain sequence. Between the trimmed V and J ends, which lost 7 bases and 2 bases, there was a span of 14 bases. In germline, CDR1 is MNHNY, CDR2 SVGAGI (reference sequence). The CDR3 totals 14 residues. Primers for the PCR totalled 60 Vbeta and 13 Jbeta. Assay used: immunoSEQ multiplex PCR; TCRdb lists only in-frame clones, some missing. The sample holds about 59,000 clones, over 70% seen once. The data were taken from a study of cytomegalovirus exposure and HLA in healthy donors. Across the study: From HLA-typed donors, an early data release held about 92 million unique TCRs.

This clonotype was obtained from a woman in her forties in good health and CMV-seronegative. The sequencing sample was made of PBMCs. The chain combines TRBV6-6 with TRBJ2-5, with a weak D call TRBD2 (6 bases). The CDR3 loop reads CASTKRGGQETQYF. In DNA, the CDR3 is TGTGCCAGCACCAAACGTGGGGGGCAAGAGACCCAGTACTTC.